This T cell receptor (beta chain) was retrieved from a study of blood T cells in healthy people across ages. General observations from the study: Unsorted PBMC input precluded a conclusive naive versus antigen-experienced comparison.

With regard to this clonotype: The target antigen is unknown.

This CDR3 contains 14 residues. CDR1 is SNHLY, CDR2 FYNNEI, per germline. V was clipped by 6 bases and J by 5 bases; unmatched bases: 7. There were at least 5.5 micrograms of total RNA extracted from every sample. Primed by a sample-barcoded 5' primer and a J-beta primer mix, a second PCR proceeded for about 6 to 11 cycles. MiXCR, applied by TCRdb to the 5' RACE reads, yields one record per CDR3 protein. The data show approximately 820,000 distinct CDR3 sequences, with around 45% seen just once and about a fifth held by the top ten. The sequencing sample was made of blood. The sequence was obtained from a man aged 60 to 69 in good health. The V call is TRBV2, the J call TRBJ2-5; the match to TRBD1 covers 9 bases. The CDR3 loop is CASSGGTGRETQYF. The CDR3 nucleotides are TGTGCCAGCAGCGGCGGGACAGGGAGGGAGACCCAGTACTTC.